Presented here are 29 T cell receptor beta chains from one specimen sequenced in a study of beta chain features in type 1 diabetes. Expressed TCRB transcripts were sequenced, since all the RNA that had been isolated was reverse transcribed. Only in-frame clones appear in the TCRdb table, and some are missing; sequencing was by immunoSEQ multiplex PCR. The table records 300,000 to 400,000 clones, roughly an eighth of them present only once. The sequenced sample consisted of naive CD4+ T cells from blood. The source of these receptors is a man aged 18 to 30 in good health.

The J gene is TRBJ1-2, the V gene TRBV2, with 7 bases matching TRBD1. The germline V gene encodes CDR1 SNHLY and CDR2 FYNNEI. This CDR3 is 14 amino acids long. V trimming: 1 base; J trimming: 8 bases; junction bases outside the gene matches: 7. CDR3 DNA: TGTGCCAGCAGTGAAGTACAGGGGTTTAGGGGCTACACCTTC. Amino acid sequence: CASSEVQGFRGYTF. The variable domain in full, with the rest retrieved from reference TRBV2 and TRBJ1-2, is EPEVTQTPSHQVTQMGQEVILRCVPISNHLYFYWYRQILGQKVEFLVSFYNNEISEKSEIFDDQFSVERPDGSNFTLKIRSTKLEDSAMYFCASSEVQGFRGYTFGSGTRLTVV.

This chain joins TRBV10-3 and TRBJ1-2; 8 bases are shared with TRBD1. J was trimmed by 8 bases and V by 6 bases; bases with no gene match: 5. The length of the CDR3 is 12 residues. Germline V gene lookup returns CDR1 ENHRY and CDR2 SYGVKD. DNA of the CDR3: TGTGCCATCAGCAAGGACAGGGACGGCTACACCTTC. This gives the protein CAISKDRDGYTF.

This sequence joins TRBV7-9 and TRBJ2-5; a weak D match, TRBD2 (6 bases). The CDR3 covers 17 residues. Trimming shortened V by 1 base and J by 3 bases, and 18 bases separated the two germline ends. Germline CDR1 SEHNR, CDR2 FQNEAQ (reference sequence). The CDR3 spells CASSLGIILPGEETQYF. DNA for the CDR3: TGTGCCAGCAGCTTAGGTATAATCCTTCCGGGGGAAGAGACCCAGTACTTC.

In its sample, this clone was seen a few times. This chain links TRBV28 with TRBJ2-1, with D possibly matching TRBD2 (5 bases). CDR1 MDHEN and CDR2 SYDVKM come from the germline V gene. CDR3 length: 13 amino acids. The ends were cut back, 2 bases at V and 8 bases at J, with 10 bases in the middle. CDR3 nucleotides: TGTGCCAGCAGTTTAGGGAGTTGGGATGAGCAGTTCTTC. Protein product: CASSLGSWDEQFF.

This chain joins TRBV4-2 and TRBJ1-1; D ambiguous. Per germline, CDR1 LGHNA and CDR2 YNFKEQ. The length of the CDR3 is 15 residues. V was pared by 0 bases and J by 0 bases, with 8 bases between. The chain's CDR3 is CASSQELSVNTEAFF. CDR3 DNA: TGTGCCAGCAGCCAAGAATTGAGCGTGAACACTGAAGCTTTCTTT.

This chain uses TRBV7-8 with TRBJ1-6; 7 bases agree with TRBD1. Trimming removed 8 bases from V and 5 bases from J; junction bases left unmatched: 9. The CDR3 totals 15 residues. The germline gives CDR1 SGHVS, CDR2 FQNEAQ. The CDR3 sequence is CASGLTGDDNSPLHF. In DNA, the CDR3 is TGTGCCAGCGGCCTAACAGGGGACGATAATTCACCCCTCCACTTT.

The chain recombines TRBV9 with TRBJ2-2; a possible D gene is TRBD2 (6 bases). Per germline, CDR1 SGDLS and CDR2 YYNGEE. V was pared by 5 bases and J by 6 bases, with 17 bases between. The CDR3 extends over 15 amino acids. CDR3 amino acids: CASSSSGTFAGELFF. In nucleotides, the CDR3 is TGTGCCAGCAGTTCCTCCGGGACTTTCGCCGGGGAGCTGTTTTTT.

The J gene is TRBJ1-2, the V gene TRBV30; 7 bases align to TRBD1. Germline-derived CDR1 and CDR2 are GTSNPN and SVGIG (reference sequence). This CDR3 has 15 amino acids. With V trimmed by 2 bases and J by 4 bases, 10 bases remained unmatched. CDR3 amino acids: CAWSTLRGMIYGYTF. In DNA, the CDR3 is TGTGCCTGGAGTACCCTCAGGGGGATGATCTATGGCTACACCTTC.

Only a few counts were recorded for this clone. The chain has TRBV7-9 and TRBJ2-3, with TRBD2 as a possible D gene (5 bases). Looked up from germline, CDR1 is SEHNR and CDR2 is FQNEAQ (reference sequence). The V end was cut by 3 bases, the J end by 0 bases, with 7 bases between. This CDR3 is built from 14 residues. The CDR3 protein is CASSFTGSTDTQYF. The CDR3 DNA follows: TGTGCCAGCAGCTTTACGGGAAGCACAGATACGCAGTATTTT.

The rearrangement links TRBV29-1 to TRBJ1-5; TRBD1 might be the D (6 bases). This CDR3 contains 12 residues. Germline V gives CDR1 SQVTM, CDR2 ANQGSEA. The V and J ends lost 7 bases and 4 bases respectively, with 11 bases between them. CDR3 residues: CSALQGNQPQHF. The CDR3 nucleotides are TGCAGCGCCCTGCAGGGGAATCAGCCCCAGCATTTT.

This clone was found a few times. The J gene is TRBJ1-3, the V gene TRBV30; D gene unclear. The CDR3 totals 14 residues. V shed 0 bases and J shed 3 bases, with 9 bases lying between them. Per germline, CDR1 GTSNPN and CDR2 SVGIG (reference sequence). The CDR3 coding sequence is TGTGCCTGGAGTGTTCTGGGAGTTGGAAACACCATATATTTT. Protein: CAWSVLGVGNTIYF.

This clone has a handful of counts. This rearrangement joins TRBV9 to TRBJ1-2; the D gene is possibly TRBD1 (5 bases). Trimming took off 1 base at V and 6 bases at J, with 10 bases between the two ends. Germline values: CDR1 SGDLS, CDR2 YYNGEE. This CDR3 is built from 13 residues. CDR3 in DNA: TGTGCCAGCAGCGTATCGGACACCGATGGCTACACCTTC. As protein: CASSVSDTDGYTF.

This clone was seen more than once but under ten times. The sample has other DNA sequences that encode this CDR3 too. The gene calls are TRBV6-5 and TRBJ1-1, with D perhaps TRBD1 (6 bases). Trimming took off 0 bases at V and 8 bases at J, with 10 bases between the two ends. The germline V gene has CDR1 MNHEY and CDR2 SVGAGI. The CDR3 extends over 13 amino acids. CDR3 amino acids: CASSYSRGTEAFF. The CDR3 bases are TGTGCCAGCAGTTACTCGAGGGGGACAGAAGCTTTCTTT.

Here the CDR3 DNA reads TGTGCCAGCTCACCACAGGCCGGGTTTAATGAGCAGTTCTTC. Translation: CASSPQAGFNEQFF. The rearrangement joins TRBV18 to TRBJ2-1; no clear D gene. Looked up from germline, CDR1 is KGHSH and CDR2 is LQKENI. Trimming pared 1 base from V and 7 bases from J, leaving 11 bases between. This CDR3 has 14 amino acids.

The table lists this clone with a few counts. The rearrangement uses TRBV5-8 and TRBJ1-5, with 9 bases identical to TRBD1. The J segment lost 5 bases and the V segment lost 5 bases, leaving 5 bases of the junction unmatched. Germline V gives CDR1 SGHTS, CDR2 YDEGEE. The CDR3 totals 14 residues. The CDR3 reads CASSRRQGDQPQHF. In DNA form, the CDR3 reads TGTGCCAGCAGTCGACGACAGGGGGATCAGCCCCAGCATTTT.

There are a few counts of this clone. The chain joins TRBV7-9 to TRBJ2-7, with 10 bases fitting TRBD2. CDR1 and CDR2 (germline): SEHNR, FQNEAQ (reference sequence). Trimming took 5 bases from V and 0 from J; bases not matched to a gene: 7. This CDR3 is built from 16 residues. The CDR3 nucleotides read TGTGCCAGCAGCCTCCGGGCTAGCGGGGGCTCCTACGAGCAGTACTTC. It encodes CASSLRASGGSYEQYF.

This clone showed up just a few times. The rearrangement links TRBV5-1 to TRBJ1-1; TRBD1 matches 8 bases. Germline CDR1 is SGHRS and CDR2 is YFSETQ. This CDR3 contains 14 residues. With 4 bases clipped from V and 0 bases from J, the junction kept 2 bases outside the gene matches. The CDR3 loop reads CASSPGQVNTEAFF. The CDR3 nucleotides read TGCGCCAGCAGCCCGGGACAGGTGAACACTGAAGCTTTCTTT.

V is TRBV11-2 and J is TRBJ2-7; no reliable D call. CDR1 is SGHAT, CDR2 FQNNGV, per germline. There are 14 residues in the CDR3. V gave up 3 bases and J gave up 6 bases, with 15 bases separating them. The CDR3 protein is CASSFASPLGEQYF. The CDR3 DNA is TGTGCCAGCAGCTTTGCCAGCCCTCTAGGCGAGCAGTACTTC.

This clone has ten or more counts. The chain links TRBV4-3 to TRBJ2-7, with D maybe TRBD1 (6 bases). V was clipped by 0 bases and J by 5 bases, with 14 bases between them. Germline V gene sequence: CDR1 LGHNA, CDR2 YSLEER. The CDR3 covers 15 residues. Here the CDR3 DNA reads TGCGCCAGCAGCCAAGATCATGGGGGCAGGAACGAGCAGTACTTC. Protein sequence: CASSQDHGGRNEQYF.

The sample holds a few counts of this clone. The chain combines TRBV18 with TRBJ1-5, with 7 bases identical to TRBD1. Per germline, CDR1 KGHSH and CDR2 LQKENI. V lost 0 bases to trimming and J lost 7 bases; unmatched junction nucleotides: 3. The CDR3 consists of 14 residues. The CDR3 here is CASSPPSTGQPQHF. The CDR3 DNA follows: TGTGCCAGCTCACCACCTTCGACAGGGCAGCCCCAGCATTTT.

The chain carries TRBV7-2 and TRBJ1-4; D gene uncertain. Germline V gene lookup returns CDR1 SGHTA and CDR2 FQGNSA. Trimming shortened V by 1 base and J by 6 bases, and 18 bases separated the two germline ends. This CDR3 region has 17 residues. In DNA, the CDR3 is TGTGCCAGCAGCTTAGGGCTGGAACCAACGGGTGATGAAAAACTGTTTTTT. It yields the protein CASSLGLEPTGDEKLFF.

This clone was picked up a small number of times. The chain employs TRBV28 and TRBJ1-4; the D gene is possibly TRBD1 (5 bases). The CDR3 has 12 amino acids. Per the germline V gene, CDR1 is MDHEN and CDR2 is SYDVKM. V was trimmed by 9 bases and J by 5 bases, leaving 10 bases between them. The CDR3 DNA reads as TGTGCCAGTGTGGGGCAGAATGAAAAACTGTTTTTT. It specifies CASVGQNEKLFF.

In this sample, this clone turned up many times. This chain links TRBV5-4 with TRBJ2-4, with D perhaps matching TRBD2 (5 bases). This CDR3 is 15 amino acids long. The germline V gene has CDR1 SGHNT and CDR2 YYREEE (reference sequence). V shed 4 bases and J shed 9 bases, with 20 bases lying between them. CDR3 sequence (DNA): TGTGCCAGCAGCCTGAGATCGGCGGGCGTCGGCATTCAGTACTTC. It codes for CASSLRSAGVGIQYF.

This clone has a handful of counts. This chain connects TRBV18 to TRBJ1-1; 8 bases match TRBD1. Germline CDR1 and CDR2: KGHSH and LQKENI. This CDR3 is built from 14 residues. V shed 3 bases, J shed 5 bases, and the junction held 5 bases outside the gene matches. The CDR3: CASSPRTGLTEAFF. The CDR3, as DNA: TGTGCCAGCTCACCTCGGACAGGGTTGACTGAAGCTTTCTTT.

The chain recombines TRBV5-8 with TRBJ2-5, with 7 bases fitting TRBD1. CDR1 and CDR2 from the germline V gene are SGHTS and YDEGEE. V lost 3 bases, J lost 7 bases, and 9 bases stayed unmatched. CDR3 length: 14 residues. CDR3 sequence (DNA): TGTGCCAGCAGCTCCCAGGGGGTATTTGGGACCCAGTACTTC. Translated, it gives CASSSQGVFGTQYF.

The table lists this clone with a few counts. This sequence joins TRBV25-1 and TRBJ1-2, with TRBD1 as a possible D gene (6 bases). Germline values: CDR1 MGHDK, CDR2 SYGVNS. V was pared by 7 bases and J by 7 bases, with 16 bases between. The length of the CDR3 is 13 residues. The CDR3 DNA sequence: TGTGCCAGCAATACCTTCCAGGGGTCTGGCTACACCTTC. Translated: CASNTFQGSGYTF.

The genes are TRBV5-4 and TRBJ2-5, with 8 positions matching TRBD2. This CDR3 comprises 13 residues. J lost 3 bases, V lost 5 bases, and 3 bases had no gene match. The V gene's germline CDR1 is SGHNT and CDR2 YYREEE (reference sequence). DNA of the CDR3: TGTGCCAGCAGTTTTAGCGGGGAAGAGACCCAGTACTTC. Its protein is CASSFSGEETQYF.

Comment on this clone: A read error may produce the germline difference seen at one junction end. This chain connects TRBV30 to TRBJ2-2; D uncertain. Germline V gene lookup returns CDR1 GTSNPN and CDR2 SVGIG (reference sequence). The CDR3 spans 11 residues. The CDR3 protein is CARANTGELFF. CDR3 nucleotides: TGCGCCAGAGCGAACACCGGGGAGCTGTTTTTT.

The rearrangement joins TRBV9 to TRBJ2-7, with no clear D. V was shortened by 1 base and J by 0 bases, with 11 bases between the two germline ends. The CDR3 runs to 15 residues. Germline V CDR1 and CDR2: SGDLS, YYNGEE. CDR3 sequence (DNA): TGTGCCAGCAGCGTATCAACCGCTAGCTCCTACGAGCAGTACTTC. This translates into CASSVSTASSYEQYF.